The 5 T cell receptor beta chains below come from one sample, sequenced in a study of CD4 and CD8 cells across lung adenocarcinoma regions. TCRdb analysed the PCR reads with MiXCR anew, one entry per CDR3 protein. The sample contains approximately 17,000 distinct CDR3 sequences, about 43% of which appear only once. Sequencing was performed on CD4+ T cells from the margin of a lung tumor. All receptors come from a male donor with lung adenocarcinoma. The CD4 and CD8 labels of this study may be unreliable.

By frequency in the sample, this clonotype is medium-sized (0.01 to 0.1%). The chain is built from TRBV27 and TRBJ2-3; 10 bases map to TRBD2. The CDR3 consists of 15 residues. Germline V gene sequence: CDR1 MNHEY, CDR2 SMNVEV (reference sequence). The junction had 6 bases not matched to a gene; V was cut back by 7 bases and J by 2 bases. The CDR3 DNA is TGTGCCAGCACACTAGCGGGAACTTCCACAGATACGCAGTATTTT. This encodes CASTLAGTSTDTQYF.

The V and J genes are TRBV4-1 and TRBJ1-6; D might be TRBD1 (6 bases). This CDR3 comprises 13 residues. Germline-derived CDR1 and CDR2 are MGHRA and YSYEKL. V shed 4 bases and J shed 19 bases, with 20 bases lying between them. The CDR3 loop is CASSRGAGVEQHF. The CDR3 DNA reads TGCGCCAGCAGCCGAGGGGCAGGGGTTGAGCAGCACTTT.

This clonotype occurred a few times. Sequence at one end of the junction differs from germline and may be a read error. The J gene is TRBJ2-2, the V gene TRBV6-1, with 7 bases aligning to TRBD1. The CDR3 is made up of 15 amino acids. The germline CDR1 and CDR2 sequences are MNHNS and SASEGT. The DNA of the CDR3 is TGTGCCAGCAGACTCCAGGCTGGGAGTACAGGGGAGCTGTATTTT. This gives the protein CASRLQAGSTGELYF.

This clonotype showed up many times. The chain joins TRBV4-1 to TRBJ1-2; D is unclear. Germline values: CDR1 MGHRA, CDR2 YSYEKL. This CDR3 is 15 amino acids long. The V and J ends lost 3 bases and 2 bases respectively, with 13 bases between them. Written as DNA, the CDR3 is TGCGCCAGCAGCCACCCCGGAACAGTGAACTATGGCTACACCTTC. It codes for CASSHPGTVNYGYTF.

This clonotype was observed a handful of times. One end of the junction is discordant with germline, which a read error may explain. V is TRBV10-2 and J is TRBJ2-3; possibly TRBD1 or TRBD2 for D (5 bases each). This CDR3 is built from 14 residues. CDR1 and CDR2 (germline): WSHSY, SAAADI. CDR3 in DNA: TGCGCCGGCACGGGGCTGGGAGCCACAGATACTCAGTATTTC. Amino acid sequence: CAGTGLGATDTQYF.